This T cell receptor beta chain derives from a study of cytomegalovirus exposure and HLA in healthy donors. In germline, CDR1 is SNHLY, CDR2 FYNNEI. The J segment lost 5 bases and the V segment lost 3 bases, leaving 0 bases of the junction unmatched. The CDR3 length is 13 residues. It was with 60 Vbeta and 13 Jbeta primers that the PCR ran. The protocol was immunoSEQ multiplex PCR, while the TCRdb copy is restricted to in-frame clones and leaves out a portion. The sample consists of around 70,000 clones, roughly 82% of them appearing once. V is TRBV2 and J is TRBJ1-2; 10 bases fit TRBD1. Input material: PBMCs. The receptor comes from a male donor in good health and CMV-seropositive. The CDR3 sequence is CASSEGQGYGYTF. DNA of the CDR3: TGTGCCAGCAGTGAGGGACAGGGGTATGGCTACACCTTC.